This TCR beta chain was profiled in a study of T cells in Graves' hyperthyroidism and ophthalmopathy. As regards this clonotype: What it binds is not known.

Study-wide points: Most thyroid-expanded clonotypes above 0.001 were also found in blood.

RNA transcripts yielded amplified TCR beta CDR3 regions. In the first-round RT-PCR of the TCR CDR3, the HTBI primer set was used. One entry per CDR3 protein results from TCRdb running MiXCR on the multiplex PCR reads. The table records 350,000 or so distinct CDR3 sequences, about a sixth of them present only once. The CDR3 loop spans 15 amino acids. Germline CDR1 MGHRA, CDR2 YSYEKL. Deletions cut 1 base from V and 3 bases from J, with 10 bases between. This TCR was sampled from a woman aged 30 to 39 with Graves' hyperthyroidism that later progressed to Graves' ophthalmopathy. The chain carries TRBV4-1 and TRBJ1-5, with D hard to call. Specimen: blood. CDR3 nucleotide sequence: TGCGCCAGCAGCCAAGGTCCTACTAACAATCAGCCCCAGCATTTT. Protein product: CASSQGPTNNQPQHF.